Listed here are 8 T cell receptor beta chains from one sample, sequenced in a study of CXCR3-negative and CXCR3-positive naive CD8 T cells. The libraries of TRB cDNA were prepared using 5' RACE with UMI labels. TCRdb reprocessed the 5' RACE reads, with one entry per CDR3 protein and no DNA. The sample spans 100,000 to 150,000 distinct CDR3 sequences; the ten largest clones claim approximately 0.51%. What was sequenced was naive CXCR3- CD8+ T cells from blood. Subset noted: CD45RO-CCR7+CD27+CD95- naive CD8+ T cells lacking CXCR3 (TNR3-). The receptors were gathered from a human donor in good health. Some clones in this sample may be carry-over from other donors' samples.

The CDR3 is CATSSPSGPGDEQYF. The J gene is TRBJ2-7, the V gene TRBV15; the D call of TRBD1 rests on TCRdb alone, since no DNA is present to check it. CDR1 and CDR2 (germline): LNHNV, YYDKDF (reference sequence). This CDR3 contains 15 residues.

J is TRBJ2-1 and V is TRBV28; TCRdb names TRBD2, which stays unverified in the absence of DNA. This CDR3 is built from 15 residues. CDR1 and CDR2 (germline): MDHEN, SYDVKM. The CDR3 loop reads CASTPGLADYNEQFF.

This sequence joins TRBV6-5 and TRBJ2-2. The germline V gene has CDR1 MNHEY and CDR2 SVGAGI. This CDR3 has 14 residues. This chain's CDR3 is CASSLGQNTGELFF.

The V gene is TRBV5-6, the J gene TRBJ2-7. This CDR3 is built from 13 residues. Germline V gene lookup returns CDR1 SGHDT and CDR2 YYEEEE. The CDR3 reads CASSFIRDYEQYF.

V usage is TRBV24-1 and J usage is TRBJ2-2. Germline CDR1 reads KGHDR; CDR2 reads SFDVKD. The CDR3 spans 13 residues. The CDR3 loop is CATSDINTGELFF.

The CDR3 reads CASSGGTTHTDTQYF. The rearrangement joins TRBV2 to TRBJ2-3; TCRdb selects TRBD2, and the lack of DNA leaves this call unchecked. CDR1 is SNHLY, CDR2 FYNNEI, per germline. The CDR3 covers 15 residues.

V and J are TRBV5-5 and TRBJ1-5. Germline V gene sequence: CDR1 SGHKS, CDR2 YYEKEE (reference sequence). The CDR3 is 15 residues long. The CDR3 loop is CASSKSHSSNQPQHF.

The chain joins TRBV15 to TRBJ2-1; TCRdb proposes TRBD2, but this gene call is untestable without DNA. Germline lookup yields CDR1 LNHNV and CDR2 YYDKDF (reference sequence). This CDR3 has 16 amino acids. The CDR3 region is CATSGTTRILDNEQFF. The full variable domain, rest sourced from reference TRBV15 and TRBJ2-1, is DAMVIQNPRYQVTQFGKPVTLSCSQTLNHNVMYWYQQKSSQAPKLLFHYYDKDFNNEADTPDNFQSRRPNTSFCFLDIRSPGLGDTAMYLCATSGTTRILDNEQFFGPGTRLTVL.